A selection of T cell receptor beta chains follows, all from one sample in a study of blood T cell repertoires in COVID-19. Libraries were prepared by immunoSEQ multiplex PCR; TCRdb keeps only in-frame clonotypes and omits some of them. The sample carries roughly 250,000 clones, around nine tenths recorded once. Sample: peripheral blood. These TCRs come from a middle-aged woman who had recovered from COVID-19. Each CDR3 is given with its conserved first and last residue. A D gene is named only where the DNA matches it firmly. Size is stated for part of the rows, as once, few or many counts, or as a class when the clone is expanded.

. | TRBJ2-5 | TRBV28 | TRBD1 | CASSPHMTGIQTQYF | TGTGCCAGCAGTCCCCACATGACAGGGATACAGACCCAGTACTTC
. | TRBJ1-2 | TRBV30 | . | CAWGHQTGFRYGYTF | TGTGCCTGGGGTCACCAGACGGGTTTTCGGTATGGCTACACCTTC
. | TRBJ2-5 | TRBV9 | . | CASSVGGAETQYF | TGTGCCAGCAGCGTGGGAGGCGCAGAGACCCAGTACTTC
. | TRBJ2-5 | TRBV7-7 | . | CASGLEAGGQLETQYF | TGTGCTAGCGGGCTGGAGGCAGGGGGTCAGCTAGAGACCCAGTACTTC
. | TRBJ1-5 | TRBV19 | . | CASSLPGSRNQPQHF | TGTGCCAGTAGTTTGCCAGGATCCCGCAATCAGCCCCAGCATTTT
. | TRBJ2-2 | TRBV7-9 | TRBD1 | CASSTRQGRTGELFF | TGTGCCAGCAGCACCCGACAGGGGCGCACCGGGGAGCTGTTTTTT
. | TRBJ1-5 | TRBV19 | . | CASSIRGNQPQHF | TGTGCCAGTAGTATCCGTGGCAATCAGCCCCAGCATTTT
. | TRBJ2-1 | TRBV28 | . | CASTELTGTLYNEQFF | TGTGCCAGCACCGAATTGACAGGGACTCTCTACAATGAGCAGTTCTTC
. | TRBJ2-5 | TRBV7-9 | . | CASSLLRETQYF | TGTGCCAGCAGCTTATTGCGGGAGACCCAGTACTTC
many | TRBJ2-1 | TRBV6-5 | TRBD1 | CASRHGTESNEQFF | TGTGCCAGCAGACACGGGACAGAATCCAATGAGCAGTTCTTC
. | TRBJ1-1 | TRBV11-3 | TRBD1 | CASSLDRGSTEAFF | TGTGCCAGCAGCTTGGACAGGGGATCCACTGAAGCTTTCTTT
few | TRBJ2-7 | TRBV7-2 | . | CASSRDTHSYEQYF | TGTGCCAGCAGCCGGGACACCCACTCCTACGAGCAGTACTTC
. | TRBJ2-7 | TRBV15 | TRBD1 | CATSRPGQVYEQYF | TGTGCCACCAGCAGGCCAGGACAGGTCTACGAGCAGTACTTC
once | TRBJ1-3 | TRBV2 | . | CASSLQGLAGNTIYF | TGTGCCAGCAGCCTCCAGGGTCTGGCTGGAAACACCATATATTTT
. | TRBJ2-7 | TRBV18 | TRBD1 | CASSPKGTGGSYEQYF | TGTGCCAGCTCACCAAAAGGGACAGGAGGATCCTACGAGCAGTACTTC
. | TRBJ2-7 | TRBV11-3 | . | CASSLSLSSYEQYF | TGTGCCAGCAGCTTGAGTCTGAGCTCCTACGAGCAGTACTTC
. | TRBJ2-2 | TRBV6-4 | . | CASSLGTNTGELFF | TGTGCCAGCAGTTTAGGGACTAACACCGGGGAGCTGTTTTTT
once | TRBJ2-7 | TRBV24-1 | TRBD2 | CATSDLGPWLAGVQYEQYF | TGTGCCACCAGTGATTTGGGCCCCTGGCTAGCGGGAGTTCAATACGAGCAGTACTTC
. | TRBJ1-1 | TRBV10-3 | . | CAISELEGDTEAFF | TGTGCCATCAGTGAGTTAGAAGGGGACACTGAAGCTTTCTTT
. | TRBJ2-5 | TRBV5-1 | . | CASSLAIEAYSGAETQYF | TGCGCCAGCAGCTTGGCCATTGAAGCCTACTCGGGAGCCGAGACCCAGTACTTC
. | TRBJ2-1 | TRBV4-3 | . | CASSQVDRASSYNEQFF | TGCGCCAGCAGCCAAGTTGACAGAGCAAGCTCCTACAATGAGCAGTTCTTC
. | TRBJ2-5 | TRBV19 | TRBD2 | CASSLNGGAQETQYF | TGTGCCAGTAGTCTAAACGGGGGGGCCCAGGAGACCCAGTACTTC
few | TRBJ2-7 | TRBV7-9 | TRBD1 | CASSSGQAGSYEQYF | TGTGCCAGCAGCTCCGGACAGGCCGGGTCCTACGAGCAGTACTTC
once | TRBJ1-2 | TRBV4-3 | . | CASSREAGLDPNYGYTF | TGCGCCAGCAGCCGGGAGGCCGGCCTCGACCCGAACTATGGCTACACCTTC
. | TRBJ2-7 | TRBV12-3/TRBV12-4 | . | CASSFGRDEQYF | TGTGCCAGCAGTTTCGGCAGGGACGAGCAGTACTTC
. | TRBJ2-1 | TRBV25-1 | . | CASSPLDREVNEQFF | TGTGCCAGCAGCCCACTCGACAGGGAGGTTAATGAGCAGTTCTTC
. | TRBJ1-3 | TRBV19 | TRBD1 | CASSITGGQASGNTIYF | TGTGCCAGTAGTATAACCGGGGGACAGGCTTCTGGAAACACCATATATTTT
. | TRBJ1-1 | TRBV10-3 | TRBD1 | CAISESTFGQGGTEAFF | TGTGCCATCAGTGAGTCGACGTTCGGGCAGGGGGGCACTGAAGCTTTCTTT
few | TRBJ1-5 | TRBV1 | . | CTSGVAGCNQPQHF | TGCACCAGCGGAGTGGCGGGGTGCAATCAGCCCCAGCATTTT
. | TRBJ2-3 | TRBV5-6 | . | CASFRPGVAGDTQYF | TGTGCCAGCTTCAGACCAGGGGTAGCGGGAGATACGCAGTATTTT
. | TRBJ2-2 | TRBV6-5 | TRBD1 | CASSSDRGRRELFF | TGTGCCAGCAGCTCCGACAGGGGGCGCAGGGAGCTGTTTTTT
once | TRBJ2-3 | TRBV5-4 | TRBD2 | CASSSRTSGSTDTQYF | TGTGCCAGCAGCTCGCGGACTAGCGGAAGCACAGATACGCAGTATTTT
. | TRBJ1-2 | TRBV19 | TRBD1 | CASSRGQGDYGYTF | TGTGCCAGTAGTAGGGGACAGGGGGACTATGGCTACACCTTC
. | TRBJ1-5 | TRBV7-2 | TRBD1 | CASSFEGQGYQPQHF | TGTGCCAGCAGCTTTGAGGGACAGGGTTATCAGCCCCAGCATTTT
. | TRBJ2-2 | TRBV24-1 | TRBD1 | CATSDDTGTGGLSGELFF | TGTGCCACCAGTGATGACACCGGGACAGGGGGCCTGTCCGGGGAGCTGTTTTTT
. | TRBJ2-3 | TRBV2 | TRBD2 | CASSLGLAGFTDTQYF | TGTGCCAGCAGCCTTGGACTAGCGGGATTCACAGATACGCAGTATTTT
once | TRBJ1-2 | TRBV25-1 | TRBD1 | CASSVRTTGSGGYTF | TGTGCCAGCAGTGTACGCACGACAGGGTCGGGAGGCTACACCTTC
. | TRBJ1-4 | TRBV4-2 | . | CASSQERGAQGGTNEKLFF | TGTGCCAGCAGCCAAGAGAGGGGGGCGCAGGGAGGGACTAATGAAAAACTGTTTTTT
once | TRBJ1-4 | TRBV11-2 | . | CASSLEVRTNEKLFF | TGTGCCAGCAGCTTAGAGGTCAGGACTAATGAAAAACTGTTTTTT
once | TRBJ1-3 | TRBV7-3 | TRBD1 | CASSSSGGFSGNTIYF | TGTGCCAGCAGCTCTTCAGGGGGTTTCTCTGGAAACACCATATATTTT
. | TRBJ1-5 | TRBV11-2 | TRBD1 | CASSPQLTGNQPQHF | TGTGCCAGCAGCCCGCAACTGACAGGGAATCAGCCCCAGCATTTT
. | TRBJ2-1 | TRBV18 | . | CASSGLATGSYNEQFF | TGTGCCAGCTCAGGCCTCGCCACGGGCTCCTACAATGAGCAGTTCTTC
. | TRBJ1-3 | TRBV3-1/TRBV3-2 | TRBD1 | CASSQGQGGGNTIYF | TGTGCCAGCAGCCAAGGACAGGGCGGTGGAAACACCATATATTTT
. | TRBJ1-1 | TRBV18 | . | CASSPRNRLDTEAFF | TGTGCCAGCTCACCACGGAACAGGTTGGACACTGAAGCTTTCTTT
. | TRBJ2-1 | TRBV3-1/TRBV3-2 | . | CASSQEWTSNNEQFF | TGTGCCAGCAGCCAAGAGTGGACAAGTAACAATGAGCAGTTCTTC